This is a list of T cell receptor beta chains from one sample in a study of blood T cell repertoires in COVID-19. Profiling relied on immunoSEQ multiplex PCR, and the TCRdb table lists in-frame clones only, not all of them. The sample yields over 250,000 clones, approximately 90% seen once. The sample taken for sequencing was peripheral blood. The receptors were gathered from a woman aged 25 to 39 with COVID-19, enrolled during active disease. Each CDR3 is given with its conserved first and last residue. D genes are given only for firm matches. Only some rows state a clone size, as once, few, many or a class for expanded clones.

TRBJ1-2 | - | TRBV12-5 | - | TGTGCTAGTGGTTTGGACCAGGGGAATGGCTACACCTTC | CASGLDQGNGYTF
TRBJ1-2 | once | TRBV28 | - | TGTGCCAGCAGCGAGACTTTTGGCTACACCTTC | CASSETFGYTF
TRBJ1-1 | - | TRBV21-1 | - | TGTGCCAGCAGCAACCGGGACAGTGAAGCTTTCTTT | CASSNRDSEAFF
TRBJ1-1 | - | TRBV25-1 | - | TGTGCCAGCAATCCGGCGGGGCCGGGAACTGAAGCTTTCTTT | CASNPAGPGTEAFF
TRBJ2-2 | - | TRBV30 | TRBD2 | TGTGCCTGGAGGGGACTAGCGGGAGGGGCCGGGGAGCTGTTTTTT | CAWRGLAGGAGELFF
TRBJ2-7 | - | TRBV19 | - | TGTGCCAGTAGTCCCTACGCTAGGCCAACCTACGAGCAGTACTTC | CASSPYARPTYEQYF
TRBJ1-5 | once | TRBV2 | - | TGTGCCAGCAGTAGCACAGGCAATCAGCCCCAGCATTTT | CASSSTGNQPQHF
TRBJ2-2 | - | TRBV5-1 | - | TGCGCCAGCAAAGGAGGGAGCTACACCGGGGAGCTGTTTTTT | CASKGGSYTGELFF
TRBJ2-1 | - | TRBV25-1 | - | TGTGCCAGCCCCCTTTGGGGCGGACAGTTCTTC | CASPLWGGQFF
TRBJ1-1 | - | TRBV19 | TRBD1 | TGTGCCAGTAGTCGGGACAGGGACACTGAAGCTTTCTTT | CASSRDRDTEAFF
TRBJ1-2 | once | TRBV7-3 | - | TGTGCCAGCAGCCTCGGAGTCTACTATGGCTACACCTTC | CASSLGVYYGYTF
TRBJ2-7 | - | TRBV30 | TRBD2 | TGTGCCTGGAGTGTACGCCTAGCGGGTCGCGAGCAGTACTTC | CAWSVRLAGREQYF
TRBJ1-1 | - | TRBV5-1 | TRBD1 | TGCGCCAGCAGCTTGGAAACAGGGGGTTGGATAGCTTTCTTT | CASSLETGGWIAFF
TRBJ1-5 | - | TRBV11-2 | - | TGTGCCAGCAGCTTAGGTCTCGAGGCCAGTCAGCCCCAGCATTTT | CASSLGLEASQPQHF
TRBJ1-2 | - | TRBV5-5 | - | TGTGCCAGCAGTACAACAGGACAGAACTATGGCTACACCTTC | CASSTTGQNYGYTF
TRBJ1-1 | - | TRBV2 | TRBD1 | TGTGCCAGCAGTGAGACAGGGGGGAACACTGAAGCTTTCTTT | CASSETGGNTEAFF
TRBJ1-1 | - | TRBV5-1 | - | TGCGCCAGCAGCTTGGCAGGGCGGAACACTGAAGCTTTCTTT | CASSLAGRNTEAFF
TRBJ2-7 | - | TRBV7-2 | TRBD1 | TGTGCCAGCAGCTATGCCGGGACAGGGGTCTACGAGCAGTACTTC | CASSYAGTGVYEQYF
TRBJ2-7 | - | TRBV19 | TRBD2 | TGTGCCAGTTCGAACTTAGCGGGAGGGACCTACGAGCAGTACTTC | CASSNLAGGTYEQYF
TRBJ2-5 | - | TRBV5-6 | TRBD1 | TGTGCCAGCAGCAGCTCTGGGACAGGGGAAATGTGGGGGACCCAGTACTTC | CASSSSGTGEMWGTQYF
TRBJ2-3 | - | TRBV14 | - | TGTGCCAGCAGCCAGAATACGACCGGGGGTAGCACAGATACGCAGTATTTT | CASSQNTTGGSTDTQYF
TRBJ2-1 | once | TRBV9 | TRBD2 | TGTGCCAGCAGCGTAGTGGAACTAGCGGGAGGTAATGAGCAGTTCTTC | CASSVVELAGGNEQFF
TRBJ2-2 | - | TRBV3-1/TRBV3-2 | - | TGTGCCAGCAGCCAAGTATCCGGGGAGCTGTTTTTT | CASSQVSGELFF
TRBJ2-1 | - | TRBV6-6 | TRBD2 | TGTGCCAGCAACGGACTAGCGGGAAAGTCTGAGCAGTTCTTC | CASNGLAGKSEQFF
TRBJ2-1 | - | TRBV5-1 | TRBD2 | TGCGCCAGCAGCTTGCGGTTTAAGCGGGGGACACAGCAGTTCTTC | CASSLRFKRGTQQFF
TRBJ1-1 | few | TRBV21-1 | - | TGTGCCAGCAGCCGTCATAGCCGGGACAGGGGGCTAAACACTGAAGCTTTCTTT | CASSRHSRDRGLNTEAFF
TRBJ2-7 | - | TRBV30 | TRBD1 | TGTGCCTGGGGGACAGTTCGAAGCTCCTACGAGCAGTACTTC | CAWGTVRSSYEQYF
TRBJ1-5 | - | TRBV19 | - | TGTGCCAGTAGTTGGAGCTCTTATAGCAATCAGCCCCAGCATTTT | CASSWSSYSNQPQHF
TRBJ1-1 | - | TRBV12-5 | TRBD1 | TGTGCTAGTGGTCAGACAGGGGTAGCTGAAGCTTTCTTT | CASGQTGVAEAFF
TRBJ2-2 | - | TRBV10-2 | - | TGCGCCAGCAAGACGGGAGTCGGGGTCACCGGGGAGCTGTTTTTT | CASKTGVGVTGELFF
TRBJ2-7 | - | TRBV11-2 | - | TGTGCCAGCAGCTTAGGGTTGGGACTTATCTACGAGCAGTACTTC | CASSLGLGLIYEQYF
TRBJ2-1 | - | TRBV19 | TRBD2 | TGTGCCAGTAGTAGAGGGACTCTAGCGGGAGGAGTGAATGAGCAGTTCTTC | CASSRGTLAGGVNEQFF
TRBJ2-2 | - | TRBV2 | TRBD2 | TGTGCCAGCAGTGCCTGGACTAGCGGAGTCGGGGAGCTGTTTTTT | CASSAWTSGVGELFF
TRBJ1-1 | - | TRBV27 | - | TGTGCCAGCAGTTTTAGCCCCAACACTGAAGCTTTCTTT | CASSFSPNTEAFF
TRBJ2-1 | - | TRBV7-9 | - | TGTGCCAGCAGAAGGCGGGGACAGTACAATGAGCAGTTCTTC | CASRRRGQYNEQFF
TRBJ2-3 | once | TRBV5-1 | TRBD2 | TGCGCCAGCAGCTTAGAACTAGCGGCAGATACGCAGTATTTT | CASSLELAADTQYF
TRBJ2-1 | - | TRBV19 | - | TGTGCCAGTAGCTCTCAGGGTAAAATTAACAATGAGCAGTTCTTC | CASSSQGKINNEQFF
TRBJ1-3 | - | TRBV30 | - | TGTGCCTGGAGTAGGGGGGGCCCTAGCTCTGGAAACACCATATATTTT | CAWSRGGPSSGNTIYF
TRBJ1-1 | - | TRBV18 | - | TGTGCCAGCTCACTGGTTGGGAGGGGGGCTGAAGCTTTCTTT | CASSLVGRGAEAFF
TRBJ2-7 | - | TRBV28 | - | TGTGCCAGCCTCTCCGCCGGGAGTCACTACGAGCAGTACTTC | CASLSAGSHYEQYF
TRBJ1-1 | - | TRBV29-1 | - | TGCAGCGTTGAAGATGGGAGGGGATGGGACACTGAAGCTTTCTTT | CSVEDGRGWDTEAFF
TRBJ2-3 | - | TRBV11-3 | TRBD2 | TGTGCCAGCAGCTTTACTAGCGGGGCCGGCCCAGATACGCAGTATTTT | CASSFTSGAGPDTQYF
TRBJ2-3 | - | TRBV10-3 | TRBD2 | TGTGCCGTAACCGGGACTAGCGCGACAGATACGCAGTATTTT | CAVTGTSATDTQYF
TRBJ2-2 | - | TRBV27 | TRBD2 | TGTGCCAGCAGTTCACCGACTAGCGGGAGGGCCGGGGAGCTGTTTTTT | CASSSPTSGRAGELFF